The present entry profiles one T cell receptor beta chain with its context. Sequencing used immunoSEQ multiplex PCR; TCRdb keeps in-frame clones, though not all of them. This table has around 150,000 clones, around nine tenths appearing once. These data come from a study of blood T cell repertoires in COVID-19. Study summary: Sites across the United States, Italy and Spain contributed samples from acute and convalescent COVID-19.

Germline V gene sequence: CDR1 SGHNT, CDR2 YENEEA. The CDR3 contains 15 residues. Trimming cost V 3 bases and J 4 bases; bases outside gene matches: 3. The sequenced sample was peripheral blood. The V call is TRBV11-3, the J call TRBJ2-3; 11 positions match TRBD2. The receptor was derived from a woman aged 40 to 49 with acute or convalescent COVID-19. The CDR3 sequence is CASSLTSGVADTQYF. CDR3 DNA sequence: TGTGCCAGCAGCTTGACTAGCGGGGTTGCAGATACGCAGTATTTT.